Listed below are T cell receptor beta chains from one sample, sequenced in a study of T cells after yellow fever vaccination. From the 5' RACE reads, TCRdb called clonotypes with MiXCR, one entry per CDR3 protein. The sample has 500,000 to 650,000 distinct CDR3 sequences, roughly an eighth seen once. The sample in question was PBMCs, obtained on the day of the yellow fever booster vaccination. The receptors come from a man aged 25 to 40 who received the YFV17D yellow fever vaccine. Both conserved end residues are trimmed from each CDR3. The order of the fields is J gene, V gene, D gene, CDR3 protein. A D gene is named only where the DNA matches it firmly.

TRBJ2-7 | TRBV7-9 | . | ASSLDAGASYEQY
TRBJ2-3 | TRBV4-2 | . | ASSQDWTGRADTQY
TRBJ2-7 | TRBV19 | . | ASSMGGTTYEQY
TRBJ1-3 | TRBV7-2 | . | ASSFAGSGNTIY
TRBJ2-3 | TRBV5-1 | TRBD2 | ASSLNRIAGVSDTQY
TRBJ1-1 | TRBV5-1 | . | ASSSGPPSGAF
TRBJ2-3 | TRBV5-6 | . | ASRGIPSTDTQY
TRBJ2-3 | TRBV9 | . | ASSPLGADTQY
TRBJ1-1 | TRBV12-3/TRBV12-4 | . | ASTPQINTEAF
TRBJ1-6 | TRBV5-1 | . | ASSLIQGSPLH
TRBJ1-2 | TRBV10-3 | . | AISEAVYGYT
TRBJ1-2 | TRBV20-1 | . | SASYSDRYT
TRBJ2-5 | TRBV3-1 | . | ASQVRAGETQY
TRBJ2-5 | TRBV4-3 | . | ASSQDKGVGAQY
TRBJ2-5 | TRBV27 | . | ASSWEAEETQY
TRBJ1-1 | TRBV5-1 | . | ASSFARDTEAF
TRBJ2-7 | TRBV12-3/TRBV12-4 | . | ASSWGENYEQY
TRBJ1-5 | TRBV27 | . | ASSKRGNQPQH
TRBJ2-7 | TRBV6-1 | TRBD2 | ASSEVEREPYEQY
TRBJ2-3 | TRBV2 | . | ASSESPYSNTDTQY
TRBJ1-2 | TRBV5-1 | . | ASSLAGMAGYGYT
TRBJ1-1 | TRBV12-3/TRBV12-4 | . | ASRDTSEAF
TRBJ2-2 | TRBV4-3 | . | ASSQDSLGELF
TRBJ2-3 | TRBV19 | TRBD2 | ASSIGTSGRDTQY
TRBJ2-5 | TRBV20-1 | . | SASFGTALRETQY
TRBJ1-2 | TRBV28 | . | ASSPPQSLYGYT
TRBJ2-5 | TRBV3-1 | . | ASSQFSAQETQY
TRBJ2-5 | TRBV7-6 | TRBD2 | ASSFGGLAETQY
TRBJ2-1 | TRBV20-1 | TRBD2 | SARRGRAYNEQF
TRBJ2-1 | TRBV7-9 | . | ASTPQSSYNEQF
TRBJ1-5 | TRBV18 | . | ASSPAGGSQPQH
TRBJ1-1 | TRBV20-1 | TRBD1 | SARDIAGDRGLNTEAF
TRBJ1-4 | TRBV20-1 | TRBD1 | SVPSGGQSNEKLF
TRBJ1-2 | TRBV19 | . | ASSDLGTSYGYT
TRBJ2-1 | TRBV2 | TRBD1 | ASSESGDSWGNEQF
TRBJ2-7 | TRBV5-1 | . | ASSLDPGFYEQY
TRBJ2-1 | TRBV7-2 | . | ASSLLPRVRSYNEQF
TRBJ2-6 | TRBV5-1 | . | ASSLGETGANVLT
TRBJ2-2 | TRBV7-3 | TRBD2 | ASRSGRAGGELF
TRBJ2-4 | TRBV7-8 | . | ASSLLRWGAKNIQY
TRBJ1-1 | TRBV15 | . | ATSSMASTGEPEAF
TRBJ1-1 | TRBV2 | TRBD1 | ASRGTGAGEAF
TRBJ1-5 | TRBV6-1 | . | ASMVTQGNQPQH
TRBJ2-1 | TRBV23-1 | . | ASSHPTPSTRPINNEQF
TRBJ2-3 | TRBV6-5 | . | ASSYSHSSGDTQY
TRBJ2-1 | TRBV27 | . | ASSLVLSSYNEQF